Below are 18 T cell receptor beta chains sequenced from a single sample in a study of early T cells in non-severe SARS-CoV-2 infection. TCRdb re-called the 5' RACE reads through MiXCR, storing one row per CDR3 protein. Here the sample spans around 70,000 distinct CDR3 sequences, approximately 9% being singletons. The specimen was whole blood. Source of these receptors: an adult who was a healthcare worker with PCR-confirmed SARS-CoV-2 infection or an uninfected control (not recorded which).

Ten or more counts support this clonotype. The chain links TRBV7-3 to TRBJ2-3, with D possibly called TRBD1 or TRBD2 (6 bases each). Germline V gives CDR1 SGHTA, CDR2 FQGTGA. This CDR3 comprises 14 residues. Trimming took 5 bases from V and 3 from J, leaving 12 bases between them. Written as DNA, the CDR3 is TGTGCCAGCAGCCGAACAGGGACTACAGATACGCAGTATTTT. Its translation is CASSRTGTTDTQYF. Drawing the rest from reference TRBV7-3 and TRBJ2-3, the complete variable domain is GAGVSQTPSNKVTEKGKYVELRCDPISGHTALYWYRQSLGQGPEFLIYFQGTGAADDSGLPNDRFFAVRPEGSVSTLKIQRTERGDSAVYLCASSRTGTTDTQYFGPGTRLTVL.

This clonotype was counted many times. The CDR3 DNA reads TGTGCCAGCAGCCCGACAGGGAACCGGGGCTATGGCTACACCTTC. This translates into CASSPTGNRGYGYTF. This chain links TRBV7-2 with TRBJ1-2; 7 bases fit TRBD1. CDR3 length equals 15 residues. Losses at the gene ends were 5 bases for V and 4 bases for J; bases not matched to a gene: 10. Germline V CDR1 and CDR2: SGHTA, FQGNSA.

The chain employs TRBV5-1 and TRBJ1-6, with D uncertain. The CDR3 has 16 amino acids. V lost 4 bases, J lost 2 bases, and 13 bases lay in between. Per germline, CDR1 SGHRS and CDR2 YFSETQ. CDR3 in amino acids: CASSPSTSPYNSPLHF. CDR3 bases: TGCGCCAGCAGCCCGTCAACTAGCCCCTATAATTCACCCCTCCACTTT.

The chain employs TRBV5-6 and TRBJ2-7; TRBD2 agrees at 10 bases. Germline CDR1 and CDR2: SGHDT and YYEEEE. With 5 bases clipped from V and 2 bases from J, the junction kept 7 bases outside the gene matches. The CDR3 runs 15 residues. This CDR3 reads CASSWGGLAAYEQYF. The CDR3 coding sequence is TGTGCCAGCAGTTGGGGCGGACTAGCGGCCTACGAGCAGTACTTC.

This clonotype was seen many times. The chain links TRBV7-2 to TRBJ1-4; TRBD1 might be the D (6 bases). This CDR3 has 15 residues. Germline V gene sequence: CDR1 SGHTA, CDR2 FQGNSA. With 5 bases removed from V and 3 bases from J, the gap between germline ends came to 13 bases. The CDR3 region is CASSPRQAPNEKLFF. The CDR3 region has the DNA TGTGCCAGCAGCCCCCGACAGGCCCCTAATGAAAAACTGTTTTTT.

This clonotype showed up just a few times. The chain is built from TRBV11-2 and TRBJ1-3; D not certain. Between the trimmed V and J ends, which lost 7 bases and 0 bases, there was a span of 13 bases. Germline CDR1 reads SGHAT; CDR2 reads FQNNGV. There are 15 residues in the CDR3. CDR3 region: CASNPSGHSGNTIYF. The CDR3 nucleotides are TGTGCCAGCAACCCGTCGGGCCACTCTGGAAACACCATATATTTT.

Many counts were recorded for this clonotype. The rearrangement uses TRBV30 and TRBJ1-1; D is perhaps TRBD1 (6 bases). CDR1 is GTSNPN and CDR2 is SVGIG in the germline V gene (reference sequence). V was trimmed by 3 bases and J by 5 bases, leaving 7 bases between them. The CDR3 extends over 11 amino acids. In DNA, the CDR3 is TGTGCCTGGAGGAGGGGGACTGAAGCTTTCTTT. This codes for CAWRRGTEAFF.

This clonotype showed up just a few times. V usage is TRBV20-1 and J usage is TRBJ1-2; 8 nucleotides match TRBD1. This CDR3 region has 12 residues. The germline V gene has CDR1 DFQATT and CDR2 SNEGSKA (reference sequence). The trim removed 3 bases at V and 5 bases at J, leaving 2 bases unmatched. CDR3 loop: CSARDRAYGYTF. DNA for the CDR3: TGCAGTGCTAGGGACAGGGCTTATGGCTACACCTTC.

This clonotype has only a few counts. The chain carries TRBV5-1 and TRBJ2-1, with 10 bases matching TRBD1. The CDR3 is made up of 14 amino acids. After removal of 3 bases from V and 6 bases from J, the junction contained 3 bases not matched to a gene. The germline gives CDR1 SGHRS, CDR2 YFSETQ. CDR3 sequence reads: CASSWGTGVNEQFF. DNA of the CDR3: TGCGCCAGCAGCTGGGGGACAGGGGTCAATGAGCAGTTCTTC. Together with reference TRBV5-1 and TRBJ2-1, the CDR3 gives the full variable domain: KAGVTQTPRYLIKTRGQQVTLSCSPISGHRSVSWYQQTPGQGLQFLFEYFSETQRNKGNFPGRFSGRQFSNSRSEMNVSTLELGDSALYLCASSWGTGVNEQFFGPGTRLTVL.

Only a few counts were recorded for this clonotype. V gene TRBV9 combines with J gene TRBJ2-7, with 7 bases matching TRBD1. CDR1 is SGDLS and CDR2 is YYNGEE in the germline V gene. Trimming removed 0 bases from V and 9 bases from J; junction bases left unmatched: 9. CDR3 length equals 14 residues. The CDR3, as DNA: TGTGCCAGCAGCGTAGGGCAGGGGGTACGCGGGCAGTACTTC. Its translation: CASSVGQGVRGQYF.

In its sample, this clonotype was seen many times. CDR3 loop: CAISEGRGLRTDTQYF. In DNA, the CDR3 is TGTGCCATCAGTGAGGGTAGGGGACTCCGCACAGATACGCAGTATTTT. The chain links TRBV10-3 to TRBJ2-3, with D maybe TRBD2 (6 bases). The CDR3 runs to 16 residues. Trimming took 2 bases from V and 1 from J, leaving 13 bases between them. Germline lookup yields CDR1 ENHRY and CDR2 SYGVKD.

The chain links TRBV10-1 to TRBJ2-1; D not certain. The V end lost 0 bases, the J end lost 5 bases, and 5 bases lay between the germline ends. Germline V gene lookup returns CDR1 WNHNN and CDR2 SYGVQD (reference sequence). CDR3 length equals 13 residues. DNA for the CDR3: TGCGCCAGCAGTGAGTCTCTGGACAATGAGCAGTTCTTC. It codes for CASSESLDNEQFF.

This clonotype was seen many times. The rearrangement uses TRBV29-1 and TRBJ2-1; 9 nucleotides align to TRBD2. The CDR3 sequence is 14 residues long. The germline V gene encodes CDR1 SQVTM and CDR2 ANQGSEA. With V trimmed by 7 bases and J by 2 bases, 6 bases remained unmatched. CDR3 nucleotides: TGCAGCGGTAGCGGGAGTACCCCCTACAATGAGCAGTTCTTC. Protein sequence: CSGSGSTPYNEQFF.

CDR3 sequence reads: CSVDGTSGSEQFF. The CDR3 DNA sequence: TGCAGCGTTGACGGGACTAGCGGCAGTGAGCAGTTCTTC. The chain has TRBV29-1 and TRBJ2-1; 11 nucleotides match TRBD2. CDR1 is SQVTM, CDR2 ANQGSEA, per germline. The ends lost 3 bases at V and 9 bases at J; junction bases unmatched: 4. The CDR3 sequence is 13 residues long.

The chain combines TRBV7-2 with TRBJ2-1, with TRBD1 identical over 9 bases. With 5 bases clipped from V and 7 bases from J, the junction kept 9 bases outside the gene matches. Germline CDR1 SGHTA, CDR2 FQGNSA. The CDR3 runs 15 residues. The CDR3 coding sequence is TGTGCCAGCAGCCCCGGACAGGGGCCTTGGAATGAGCAGTTCTTC. Translation: CASSPGQGPWNEQFF.

This clonotype came up a few times. The chain is built from TRBV24-1 and TRBJ2-3; D is perhaps TRBD1 (5 bases). The CDR3 consists of 12 residues. Deletions cut 10 bases from V and 3 bases from J, with 10 bases between. Germline V lookup: CDR1 KGHDR, CDR2 SFDVKD. The CDR3 DNA is TGTGCCACGGCAGGGTCTACAGATACGCAGTATTTT. This encodes CATAGSTDTQYF.

The chain has TRBV6-1 and TRBJ2-2; D is perhaps TRBD1 or TRBD2 (5 bases each). Deletions cut 4 bases from V and 7 bases from J, with 19 bases between. The V gene's germline CDR1 is MNHNS and CDR2 SASEGT. This CDR3 comprises 16 residues. The CDR3 region is CASSGTLGTYIGELFF. CDR3 sequence (DNA): TGTGCCAGCAGTGGAACCCTCGGGACGTATATCGGGGAGCTGTTTTTT.

The rearrangement uses TRBV10-3 and TRBJ2-2; 11 bases match TRBD1. The CDR3 runs to 15 residues. From germline, CDR1 is ENHRY and CDR2 SYGVKD. The V segment lost 9 bases and the J segment 5 bases; nucleotides outside the gene matches: 8. The CDR3 region is CAIATGTGGTGELFF. The CDR3 DNA reads as TGTGCCATAGCGACCGGGACAGGGGGAACCGGGGAGCTGTTTTTT.